What follows are 13 T cell receptor beta chains derived from one specimen sequenced in a study of cytotoxic CD8 clonotypes in ibrutinib-treated CLL. TCRdb's table, derived via immunoSEQ multiplex PCR, lists solely in-frame clones and lacks some. This repertoire shows 16,000 or so clones, 68% found once; its top ten account for 15% to 20%. Sequencing used PBMCs, obtained before ibrutinib treatment. All receptors derive from a human donor with chronic lymphocytic leukemia.

This chain uses TRBV28 with TRBJ1-1; D remains unclear. This CDR3 is built from 13 residues. The ends were cut back, 7 bases at V and 10 bases at J, with 19 bases in the middle. Germline CDR1 reads MDHEN; CDR2 reads SYDVKM. The CDR3: CASTSASTSGAFF. The DNA of the CDR3 is TGTGCCAGCACGTCTGCCAGCACCTCTGGAGCTTTCTTT.

The chain is built from TRBV21-1 and TRBJ1-1. TRBV21-1 is a known pseudogene. This CDR3 has 12 amino acids. The CDR3 DNA sequence: TGTGCCAGCAGCCCACCCGCCGGGGAGGCTTTCTTT. Its translation: CASSPPAGEAFF.

J is TRBJ1-3 and V is TRBV9; D is possibly TRBD1 (6 bases). Per the germline V gene, CDR1 is SGDLS and CDR2 is YYNGEE. CDR3 length: 14 amino acids. The ends were cut back, 0 bases at V and 6 bases at J, with 10 bases in the middle. CDR3 protein: CASSVDSGVNTIYF. Written as DNA, the CDR3 is TGTGCCAGCAGCGTAGATTCAGGGGTAAACACCATATATTTT.

The chain employs TRBV30 and TRBJ1-2; TRBD1 agrees at 8 bases. The CDR3 is 14 residues long. Germline V gives CDR1 GTSNPN, CDR2 SVGIG (reference sequence). V gave up 4 bases and J gave up 2 bases; unmatched junction bases: 6. The CDR3 reads CAWTHDRGNYGYTF. The CDR3 DNA reads TGTGCCTGGACCCATGACAGGGGCAACTATGGCTACACCTTC.

The chain has TRBV5-8 and TRBJ1-6; D is unclear. V was cut by 3 bases and J by 8 bases, with 9 bases left in between. Germline V lookup: CDR1 SGHTS, CDR2 YDEGEE. The CDR3 is made up of 13 amino acids. The CDR3 nucleotides read TGTGCCAGCAGCTACCATAGGGATTCACCCCTCCACTTT. This codes for CASSYHRDSPLHF.

The rearrangement links TRBV18 to TRBJ2-2; D not resolved. Trimming took off 0 bases at V and 0 bases at J, with 11 bases between the two ends. Per the germline V gene, CDR1 is KGHSH and CDR2 is LQKENI. This CDR3 contains 17 residues. CDR3 sequence reads: CASSPPIGRTNTGELFF. The CDR3 nucleotides read TGTGCCAGCTCACCACCGATAGGGCGAACGAACACCGGGGAGCTGTTTTTT.

The CDR3 DNA reads as TGTGCCAGCAGCGTAGCTATGTCCGGGGCGGACCGGGGGTTCTTC. Residues: CASSVAMSGADRGFF. The chain links TRBV9 to TRBJ2-1; D might be TRBD1 or TRBD2, each matching 5 bases. Between the trimmed V and J ends, which lost 0 bases and 15 bases, there was a span of 22 bases. Germline V lookup: CDR1 SGDLS, CDR2 YYNGEE. The CDR3 loop spans 15 amino acids. Variable domain in full (rest from reference TRBV9 and TRBJ2-1): DSGVTQTPKHLITATGQRVTLRCSPRSGDLSVYWYQQSLDQGLQFLIQYYNGEERAKGNILERFSAQQFPDLHSELNLSSLELGDSALYFCASSVAMSGADRGFFGPGTRLTVL.

This chain uses TRBV28 with TRBJ2-7; D is possibly TRBD1 (7 bases). The CDR3 contains 16 residues. CDR1 and CDR2 (germline): MDHEN, SYDVKM. The V end lost 8 bases, the J end lost 2 bases, and 22 bases lay between the germline ends. The CDR3 reads CASRGPGQKIPYEQYF. CDR3 sequence (DNA): TGTGCCAGCCGGGGGCCGGGACAGAAAATTCCCTACGAGCAGTACTTC.

In this sample, this clone turned up a few times. V is TRBV30 and J is TRBJ1-5; possibly TRBD1 for D (6 bases). CDR1 and CDR2 (germline): GTSNPN, SVGIG (reference sequence). The V end was cut by 5 bases, the J end by 3 bases, with 8 bases between. The CDR3 has 12 amino acids. The CDR3 nucleotides are TGTGCCTGGGGGGGGCCCAATCAGCCCCAGCATTTT. Translated: CAWGGPNQPQHF.

This rearrangement joins TRBV7-3 to TRBJ2-2; 8 nucleotides line up with TRBD1. The CDR3 spans 16 residues. J lost 4 bases, V lost 4 bases, and 8 bases had no gene match. Germline lookup yields CDR1 SGHTA and CDR2 FQGTGA. This CDR3 is CASSSRTGMFTGELFF. For the CDR3, the DNA is TGTGCCAGCAGCTCACGGACAGGGATGTTCACCGGGGAGCTGTTTTTT.

This chain links TRBV7-9 with TRBJ2-5; possible D gene TRBD2, 7 bases. V was pared by 3 bases and J by 6 bases, with 14 bases between. Looked up from germline, CDR1 is SEHNR and CDR2 is FQNEAQ (reference sequence). This CDR3 has 14 residues. The CDR3 protein is CASSFRGGAQTQYF. The CDR3 DNA is TGTGCCAGCAGCTTCCGCGGGGGCGCGCAGACCCAGTACTTC.

The chain joins TRBV7-3 to TRBJ2-2; TRBD1 aligns across 8 bases. With V trimmed by 6 bases and J by 4 bases, 7 bases remained unmatched. CDR1 and CDR2 from the germline V gene are SGHTA and FQGTGA. The CDR3 is made up of 15 amino acids. The CDR3 DNA reads TGTGCCAGCAGGAGGGAGACAGGGGTCACCGGGGAGCTGTTTTTT. Amino acids: CASRRETGVTGELFF.

The rearrangement joins TRBV18 to TRBJ1-1; D unresolved. Germline-derived CDR1 and CDR2 are KGHSH and LQKENI. The CDR3 loop spans 15 amino acids. Trimming removed 4 bases at V and 2 bases at J, with 14 bases between. The CDR3 sequence: CASSLSDSYNTEAFF. In nucleotides, the CDR3 is TGTGCCAGCTCACTCTCGGACTCTTACAACACTGAAGCTTTCTTT.